Presented here are 6 T cell receptor beta chains from one specimen sequenced in a study of blood T cell repertoires in COVID-19. Sequenced by immunoSEQ multiplex PCR; TCRdb stores in-frame clones only, minus some. The table lists 300,000 to 400,000 clones, around nine tenths of them singletons. Sample: PBMCs or T cells enriched from blood (not recorded which). The source is a woman under 40 with acute COVID-19.

On this clone itself: Other DNA sequences in this sample translate to the same CDR3. The chain is built from TRBV9 and TRBJ2-7, with 11 bases matching TRBD1. This CDR3 region has 15 residues. Germline V gives CDR1 SGDLS, CDR2 YYNGEE. V lost 3 bases, J lost 4 bases, and 6 bases stayed unmatched. The DNA of the CDR3 is TGTGCCAGCAGCGAATCCGGGACAGGGGGTTACGAGCAGTACTTC. It codes for CASSESGTGGYEQYF.

The chain carries TRBV18 and TRBJ1-4; 8 bases line up with TRBD1. The CDR3 contains 14 residues. Germline values: CDR1 KGHSH, CDR2 LQKENI. V was pared by 3 bases and J by 7 bases, with 4 bases of the junction left unmatched. In DNA form, the CDR3 reads TGTGCCAGCTCACCGGACAGGGCGATTGAAAAACTGTTTTTT. It encodes CASSPDRAIEKLFF.

V is TRBV6-5 and J is TRBJ2-2, with 7 bases matching TRBD1. Trimming at V came to 2 bases and at J to 2 bases, leaving 5 bases not matched to a gene. Germline CDR1 MNHEY, CDR2 SVGAGI. The CDR3 runs to 16 residues. In DNA, the CDR3 is TGTGCCAGCAGTTACCTAGGGACAGCAAACACCGGGGAGCTGTTTTTT. Protein: CASSYLGTANTGELFF.

The J gene is TRBJ1-4, the V gene TRBV15, with a weak D call TRBD1 (5 bases). V gave up 2 bases and J gave up 5 bases, with 12 bases separating them. Germline values: CDR1 LNHNV, CDR2 YYDKDF (reference sequence). The CDR3 consists of 15 residues. This CDR3 is CATSRYRGVNEKLFF. For the CDR3, the DNA is TGTGCCACCAGCAGATATCGGGGGGTGAATGAAAAACTGTTTTTT.

The chain is built from TRBV6-5 and TRBJ2-3; a possible D gene is TRBD2 (6 bases). Germline V lookup: CDR1 MNHEY, CDR2 SVGAGI. CDR3 length: 12 amino acids. Trimming removed 8 bases at V and 2 bases at J, with 8 bases between. The DNA for the CDR3 is TGTGCCAGCCGGGACTCCACAGATACGCAGTATTTT. It is translated as CASRDSTDTQYF.

This chain connects TRBV9 to TRBJ1-2; TRBD1 might be the D (6 bases). This CDR3 has 13 amino acids. Per germline, CDR1 SGDLS and CDR2 YYNGEE. Trimming removed 4 bases at V and 2 bases at J, with 9 bases between. CDR3 in amino acids: CASSFTGNYGYTF. In DNA, the CDR3 is TGTGCCAGCAGCTTCACAGGGAACTATGGCTACACCTTC.